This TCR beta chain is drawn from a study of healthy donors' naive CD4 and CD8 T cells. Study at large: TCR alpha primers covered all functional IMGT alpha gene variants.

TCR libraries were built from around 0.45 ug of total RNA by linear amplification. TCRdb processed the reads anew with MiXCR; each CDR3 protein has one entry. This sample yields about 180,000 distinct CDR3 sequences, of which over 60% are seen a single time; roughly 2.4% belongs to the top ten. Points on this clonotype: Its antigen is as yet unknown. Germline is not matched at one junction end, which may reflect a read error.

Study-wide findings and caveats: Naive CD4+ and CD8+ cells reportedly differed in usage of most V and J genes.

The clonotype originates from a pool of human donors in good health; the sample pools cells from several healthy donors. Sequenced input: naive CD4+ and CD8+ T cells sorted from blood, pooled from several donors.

CDR3: CASRFDREPHYGYTF. In nucleotides, the CDR3 is TGTGCCAGCAGATTTGACAGGGAACCTCACTATGGCTATACCTTC. The chain has TRBV6-5 and TRBJ1-2; 7 nucleotides line up with TRBD1. There are 15 residues in the CDR3. Looked up from germline, CDR1 is MNHEY and CDR2 is SVGAGI.